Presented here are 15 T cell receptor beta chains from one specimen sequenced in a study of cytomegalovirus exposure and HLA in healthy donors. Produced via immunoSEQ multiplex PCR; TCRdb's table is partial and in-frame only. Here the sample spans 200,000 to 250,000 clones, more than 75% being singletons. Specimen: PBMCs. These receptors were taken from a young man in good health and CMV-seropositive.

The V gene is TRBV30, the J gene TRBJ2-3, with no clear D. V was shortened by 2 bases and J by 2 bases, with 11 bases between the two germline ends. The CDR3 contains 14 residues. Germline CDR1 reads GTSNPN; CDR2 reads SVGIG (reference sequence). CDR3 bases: TGTGCCTGGAGTCTAGGGCCCCCCACAGATACGCAGTATTTT. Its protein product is CAWSLGPPTDTQYF.

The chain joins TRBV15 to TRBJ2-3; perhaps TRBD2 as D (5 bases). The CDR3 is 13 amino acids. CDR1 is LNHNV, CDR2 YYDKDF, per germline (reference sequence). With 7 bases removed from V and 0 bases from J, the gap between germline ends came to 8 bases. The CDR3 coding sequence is TGTGCCACCAAACGGGATAGCACAGATACGCAGTATTTT. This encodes CATKRDSTDTQYF.

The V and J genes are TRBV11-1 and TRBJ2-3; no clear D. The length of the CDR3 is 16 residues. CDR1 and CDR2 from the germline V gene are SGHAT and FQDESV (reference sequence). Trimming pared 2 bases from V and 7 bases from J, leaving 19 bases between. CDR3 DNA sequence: TGTGCCAGCAGCTTAAGCCCAACAGAAGCCTCGCATACGCAGTATTTT. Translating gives CASSLSPTEASHTQYF.

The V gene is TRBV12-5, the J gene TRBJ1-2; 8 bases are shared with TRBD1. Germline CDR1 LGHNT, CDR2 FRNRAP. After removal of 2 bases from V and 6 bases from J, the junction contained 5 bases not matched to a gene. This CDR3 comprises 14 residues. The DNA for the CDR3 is TGTGCTAGTGGTTTGTTGACAGGGGAAAATGGCTACACCTTC. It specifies CASGLLTGENGYTF. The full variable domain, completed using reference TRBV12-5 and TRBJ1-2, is DARVTQTPRHKVTEMGQEVTMRCQPILGHNTVFWYRQTMMQGLELLAYFRNRAPLDDSGMPKDRFSAEMPDATLATLKIQPSEPRDSAVYFCASGLLTGENGYTFGSGTRLTVV.

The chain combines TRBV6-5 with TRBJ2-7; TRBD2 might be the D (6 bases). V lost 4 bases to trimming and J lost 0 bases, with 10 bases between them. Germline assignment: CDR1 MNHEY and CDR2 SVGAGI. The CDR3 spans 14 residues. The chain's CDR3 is CASSWGDGSYEQYF. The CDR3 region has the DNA TGTGCCAGCAGTTGGGGGGACGGCTCCTACGAGCAGTACTTC.

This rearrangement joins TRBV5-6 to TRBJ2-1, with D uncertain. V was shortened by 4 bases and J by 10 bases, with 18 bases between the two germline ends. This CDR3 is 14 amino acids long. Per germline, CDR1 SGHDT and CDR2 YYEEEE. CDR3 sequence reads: CASSTRVLQSEQFF. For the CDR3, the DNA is TGTGCCAGCAGCACCCGGGTCCTCCAATCCGAGCAGTTCTTC.

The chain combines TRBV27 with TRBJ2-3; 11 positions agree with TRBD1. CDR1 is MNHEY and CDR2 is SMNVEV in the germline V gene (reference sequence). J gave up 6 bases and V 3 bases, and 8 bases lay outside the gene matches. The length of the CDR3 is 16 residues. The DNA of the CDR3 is TGTGCCAGCAGTTTCCTGGACAGGGGGCCGGTTGATACGCAGTATTTT. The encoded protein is CASSFLDRGPVDTQYF.

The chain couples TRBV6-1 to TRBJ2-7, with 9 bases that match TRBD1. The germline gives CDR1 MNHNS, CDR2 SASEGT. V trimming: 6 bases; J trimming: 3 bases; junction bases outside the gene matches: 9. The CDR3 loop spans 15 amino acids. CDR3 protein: CASRDPGQGVYEQYF. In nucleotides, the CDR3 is TGTGCCAGCAGGGATCCGGGACAGGGAGTCTACGAGCAGTACTTC.

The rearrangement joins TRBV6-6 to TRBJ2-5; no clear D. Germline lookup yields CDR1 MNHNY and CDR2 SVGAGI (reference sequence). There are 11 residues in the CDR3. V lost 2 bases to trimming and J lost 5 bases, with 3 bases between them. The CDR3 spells CASSYEETQYF. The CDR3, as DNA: TGTGCCAGCAGTTACGAGGAGACCCAGTACTTC.

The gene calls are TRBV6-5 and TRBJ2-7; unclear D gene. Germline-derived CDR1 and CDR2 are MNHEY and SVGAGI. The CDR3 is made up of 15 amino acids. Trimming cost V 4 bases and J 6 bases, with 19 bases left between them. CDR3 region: CASSFRNSPPGEQYF. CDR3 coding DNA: TGTGCCAGCAGTTTCCGGAACTCTCCTCCTGGCGAGCAGTACTTC.

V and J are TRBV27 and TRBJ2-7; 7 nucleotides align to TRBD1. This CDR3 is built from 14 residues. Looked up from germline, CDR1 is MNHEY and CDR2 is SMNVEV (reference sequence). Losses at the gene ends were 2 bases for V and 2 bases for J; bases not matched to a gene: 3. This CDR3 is CASSLRDSTYEQYF. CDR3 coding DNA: TGTGCCAGCAGTTTACGGGACAGCACCTACGAGCAGTACTTC.

The CDR3 region is CASSPGTVLHEQYF. The CDR3 nucleotides read TGTGCCAGCAGCCCCGGGACGGTTCTCCACGAGCAGTACTTC. The V and J genes are TRBV7-8 and TRBJ2-7; the D gene could be TRBD1 or TRBD2 (5 bases each). V was trimmed by 5 bases and J by 5 bases, leaving 16 bases between them. Germline-derived CDR1 and CDR2 are SGHVS and FQNEAQ. The CDR3 contains 14 residues.

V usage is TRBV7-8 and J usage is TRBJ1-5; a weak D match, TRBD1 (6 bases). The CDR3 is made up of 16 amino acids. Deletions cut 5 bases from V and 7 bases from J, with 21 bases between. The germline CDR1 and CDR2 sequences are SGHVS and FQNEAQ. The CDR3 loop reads CASSPPSGARDQPQHF. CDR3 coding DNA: TGTGCCAGCAGCCCTCCGTCGGGGGCGCGGGACCAGCCCCAGCATTTT. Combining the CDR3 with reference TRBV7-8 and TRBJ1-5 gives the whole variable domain GAGVSQSPRYKVAKRGQDVALRCDPISGHVSLFWYQQALGQGPEFLTYFQNEAQLDKSGLPSDRFFAERPEGSVSTLKIQRTQQEDSAVYLCASSPPSGARDQPQHFGDGTRLSIL.

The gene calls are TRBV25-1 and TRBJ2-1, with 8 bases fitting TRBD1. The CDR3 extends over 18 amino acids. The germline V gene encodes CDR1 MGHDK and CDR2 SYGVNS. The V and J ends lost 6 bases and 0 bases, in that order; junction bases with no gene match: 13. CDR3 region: CASRSGQGGESSYNEQFF. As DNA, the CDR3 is TGTGCCAGCAGAAGCGGACAGGGCGGGGAAAGCTCCTACAATGAGCAGTTCTTC.

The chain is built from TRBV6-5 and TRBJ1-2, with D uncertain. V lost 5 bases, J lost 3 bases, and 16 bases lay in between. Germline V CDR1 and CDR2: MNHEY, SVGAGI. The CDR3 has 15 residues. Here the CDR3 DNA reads TGTGCCAGCAGTGGCTCTGGGGAGGGTGACTATGGCTACACCTTC. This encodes CASSGSGEGDYGYTF.